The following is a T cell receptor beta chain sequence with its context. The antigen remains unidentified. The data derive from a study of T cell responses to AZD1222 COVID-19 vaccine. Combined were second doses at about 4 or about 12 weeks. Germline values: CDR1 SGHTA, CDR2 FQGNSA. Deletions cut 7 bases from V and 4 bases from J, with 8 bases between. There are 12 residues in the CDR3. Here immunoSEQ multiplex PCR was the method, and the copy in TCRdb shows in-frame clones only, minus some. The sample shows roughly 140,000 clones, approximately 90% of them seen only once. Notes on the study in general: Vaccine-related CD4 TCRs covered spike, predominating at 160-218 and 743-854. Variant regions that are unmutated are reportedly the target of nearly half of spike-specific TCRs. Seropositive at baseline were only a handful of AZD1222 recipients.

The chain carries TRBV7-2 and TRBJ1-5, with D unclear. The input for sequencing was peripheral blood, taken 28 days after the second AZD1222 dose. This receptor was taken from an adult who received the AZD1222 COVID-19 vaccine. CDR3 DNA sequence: TGTGCCAGCAACTCGGGAAATCAGCCCCAGCATTTT. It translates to CASNSGNQPQHF.